Presented here are 9 T cell receptor beta chains from one specimen sequenced in a study of shared clonotypes between healthy human individuals. TCRdb's table, derived via immunoSEQ multiplex PCR, lists solely in-frame clones and lacks some. Seen here are 2,100,000 or so clones, 90% to 96% observed once, and the top ten hold 0.13%. Sequenced input: naive CD4+ T cells sorted from blood. Subset: CD45RA+ positively selected. Every receptor here comes from a man aged 18 to 30 in good health.

This clone came up once. The identical CDR3 is also encoded by other nucleotide sequences in the sample. V gene TRBV4-2 combines with J gene TRBJ2-3; no reliable D call. The CDR3 extends over 14 amino acids. Trimming removed 1 base from V and 0 bases from J, with 5 bases in between. Germline CDR1 and CDR2: LGHNA and YNFKEQ. CDR3 residues: CASSQVPSTDTQYF. The CDR3 DNA is TGTGCCAGCAGCCAAGTGCCGAGCACAGATACGCAGTATTTT.

The chain is built from TRBV7-9 and TRBJ1-1; D not certain. V was clipped by 7 bases and J by 1 base, with 10 bases between them. The CDR3 is made up of 13 amino acids. Per germline, CDR1 SEHNR and CDR2 FQNEAQ (reference sequence). CDR3 coding DNA: TGTGCCAGCAAGGGAGCAGGGAACACTGAAGCTTTCTTT. Amino acid sequence: CASKGAGNTEAFF.

The chain recombines TRBV6-5 with TRBJ1-6; a weak D match, TRBD1 (6 bases). V was trimmed by 0 bases and J by 10 bases, leaving 13 bases between them. Germline CDR1 is MNHEY and CDR2 is SVGAGI. The CDR3 extends over 15 amino acids. CDR3 region: CASSYSDSKGSPLHF. CDR3 bases: TGTGCCAGCAGTTACTCGGACAGTAAAGGATCACCCCTCCACTTT.

The chain joins TRBV5-4 to TRBJ2-3; 10 nucleotides line up with TRBD2. The germline V gene encodes CDR1 SGHNT and CDR2 YYREEE (reference sequence). This CDR3 comprises 15 residues. V was pared by 4 bases and J by 5 bases, with 7 bases of the junction left unmatched. CDR3 sequence: CASSRSGGSVDTQYF. The CDR3 nucleotides read TGTGCCAGCAGCCGTAGCGGGGGGTCGGTAGATACGCAGTATTTT.

This clone was seen a single time. The gene calls are TRBV10-1 and TRBJ1-5, with no clear D. Germline CDR1 WNHNN, CDR2 SYGVQD (reference sequence). With 5 bases removed from V and 7 bases from J, the gap between germline ends came to 9 bases. CDR3 length: 12 amino acids. CDR3 region: CASSNLGQPQHF. The CDR3, as DNA: TGCGCCAGCAGTAACTTAGGGCAGCCCCAGCATTTT.

The V gene is TRBV7-2, the J gene TRBJ1-6; D unclear. This CDR3 comprises 16 residues. Germline V CDR1 and CDR2: SGHTA, FQGNSA. V dropped 1 base and J dropped 9 bases, with 16 bases sitting between them. The CDR3 sequence: CASSLDTGRFGSPLHF. The CDR3, as DNA: TGTGCCAGCAGCTTAGACACGGGTCGGTTTGGTTCACCCCTCCACTTT.

This clone was detected a few times. The sample has other DNA sequences that encode this CDR3 too. The chain combines TRBV28 with TRBJ1-2; no clear D gene. Germline V CDR1 and CDR2: MDHEN, SYDVKM. V shed 5 bases and J shed 4 bases, with 8 bases lying between them. The CDR3 totals 12 residues. The chain's CDR3 is CASSLGVYGYTF. The CDR3 DNA reads TGTGCCAGCAGTCTCGGGGTCTATGGCTACACCTTC.

The V and J genes are TRBV7-9 and TRBJ2-7; TRBD2 matches 7 bases. The V gene end was trimmed by 2 bases and the J gene end by 5 bases; junction bases not matched to a gene: 9. The germline CDR1 and CDR2 sequences are SEHNR and FQNEAQ (reference sequence). The CDR3 covers 15 residues. CDR3 bases: TGTGCCAGCAGCTTACAAGCGGGATCTGTGAACGAGCAGTACTTC. Translation: CASSLQAGSVNEQYF.

This chain links TRBV7-2 with TRBJ2-7, with D unresolved. Germline assignment: CDR1 SGHTA and CDR2 FQGNSA. V gave up 1 base and J gave up 0 bases, with 10 bases separating them. This CDR3 is built from 15 residues. CDR3 DNA sequence: TGTGCCAGCAGCTTAGTATGGGGAACCTCCTACGAGCAGTACTTC. Amino acids: CASSLVWGTSYEQYF.